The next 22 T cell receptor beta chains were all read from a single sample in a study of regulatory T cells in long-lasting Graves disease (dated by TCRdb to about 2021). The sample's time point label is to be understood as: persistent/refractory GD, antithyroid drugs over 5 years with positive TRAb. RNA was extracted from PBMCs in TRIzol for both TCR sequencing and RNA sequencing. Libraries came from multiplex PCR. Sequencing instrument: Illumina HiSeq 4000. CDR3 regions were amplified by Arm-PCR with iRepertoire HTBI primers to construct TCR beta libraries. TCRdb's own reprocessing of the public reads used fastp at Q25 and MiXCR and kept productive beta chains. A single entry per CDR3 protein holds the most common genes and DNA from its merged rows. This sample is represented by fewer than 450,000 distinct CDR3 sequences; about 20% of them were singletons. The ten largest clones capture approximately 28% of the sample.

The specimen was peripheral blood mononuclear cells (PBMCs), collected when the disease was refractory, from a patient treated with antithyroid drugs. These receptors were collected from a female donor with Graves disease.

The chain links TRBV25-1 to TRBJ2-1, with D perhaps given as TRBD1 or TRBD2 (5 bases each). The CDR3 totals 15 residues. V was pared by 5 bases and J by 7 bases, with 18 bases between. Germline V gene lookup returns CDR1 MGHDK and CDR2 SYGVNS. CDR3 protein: CASSRGTASWNEQFF. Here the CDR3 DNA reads TGTGCCAGCAGTAGAGGGACGGCGAGTTGGAATGAGCAGTTCTTC.

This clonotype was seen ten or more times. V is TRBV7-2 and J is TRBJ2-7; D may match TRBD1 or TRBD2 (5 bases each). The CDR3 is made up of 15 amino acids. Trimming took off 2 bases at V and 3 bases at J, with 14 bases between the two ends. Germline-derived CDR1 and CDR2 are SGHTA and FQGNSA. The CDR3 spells CASSLTWDGNYEQYF. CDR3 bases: TGTGCCAGCAGCTTAACATGGGACGGGAACTACGAGCAGTACTTC.

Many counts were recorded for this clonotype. For the CDR3, the DNA is TGTGCCAGCAGTCCCGAACTAGCGGTCTACGAGCAGTACTTC. It codes for CASSPELAVYEQYF. The chain couples TRBV12-3 or TRBV12-4 to TRBJ2-7; 8 bases align to TRBD2. The CDR3 has 14 amino acids. The V segment lost 5 bases and the J segment 3 bases; nucleotides outside the gene matches: 6.

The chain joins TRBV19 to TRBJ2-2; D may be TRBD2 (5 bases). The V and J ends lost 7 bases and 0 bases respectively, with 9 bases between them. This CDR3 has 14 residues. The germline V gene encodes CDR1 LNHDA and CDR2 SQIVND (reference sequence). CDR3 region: CASKAGPNTGELFF. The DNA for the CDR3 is TGTGCCAGTAAGGCGGGTCCGAACACCGGGGAGCTGTTTTTT.

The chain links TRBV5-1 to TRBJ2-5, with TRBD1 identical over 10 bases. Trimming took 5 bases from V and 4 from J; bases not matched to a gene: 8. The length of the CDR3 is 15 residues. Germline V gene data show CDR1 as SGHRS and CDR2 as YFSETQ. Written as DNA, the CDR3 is TGCGCCAGCAGTTCCGGGACAGGGGTTGGAGAGACCCAGTACTTC. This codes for CASSSGTGVGETQYF.

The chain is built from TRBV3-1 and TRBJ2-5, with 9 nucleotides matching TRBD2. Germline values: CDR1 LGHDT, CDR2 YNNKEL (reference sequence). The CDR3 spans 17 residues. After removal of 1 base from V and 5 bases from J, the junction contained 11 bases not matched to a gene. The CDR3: CASSQGGLARLGETQYF. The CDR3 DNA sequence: TGTGCCAGCAGCCAAGGAGGACTAGCGCGGTTGGGGGAGACCCAGTACTTC.

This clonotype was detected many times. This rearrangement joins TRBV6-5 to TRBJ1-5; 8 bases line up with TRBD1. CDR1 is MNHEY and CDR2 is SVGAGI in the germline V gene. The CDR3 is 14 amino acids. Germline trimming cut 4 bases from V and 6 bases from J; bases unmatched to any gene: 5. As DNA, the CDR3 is TGTGCCAGCAGTTTGGACAGGGCCATTCAGCCCCAGCATTTT. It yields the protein CASSLDRAIQPQHF.

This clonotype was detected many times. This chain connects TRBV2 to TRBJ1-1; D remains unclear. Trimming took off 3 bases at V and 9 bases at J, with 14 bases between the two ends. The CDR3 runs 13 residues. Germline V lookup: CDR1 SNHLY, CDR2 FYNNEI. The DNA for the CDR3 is TGTGCCAGCAGTGATAAAGGGAGAGGTAAAGCTTTCTTT. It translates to CASSDKGRGKAFF.

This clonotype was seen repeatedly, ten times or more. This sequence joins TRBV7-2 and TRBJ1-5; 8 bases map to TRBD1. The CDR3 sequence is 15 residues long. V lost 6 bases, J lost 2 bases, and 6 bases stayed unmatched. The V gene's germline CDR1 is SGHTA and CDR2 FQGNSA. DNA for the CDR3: TGTGCCAGCAGTTTTACGGGACAGGGCAATCAGCCCCAGCATTTT. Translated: CASSFTGQGNQPQHF.

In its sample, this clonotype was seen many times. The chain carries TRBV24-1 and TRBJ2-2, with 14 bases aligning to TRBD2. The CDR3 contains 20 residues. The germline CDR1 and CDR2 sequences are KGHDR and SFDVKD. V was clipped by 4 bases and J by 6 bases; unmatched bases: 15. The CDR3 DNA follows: TGTGCCACCAGTGACTCGGGACTAGCGGGAGTTTTTGGGTATGCCGGGGAGCTGTTTTTT. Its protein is CATSDSGLAGVFGYAGELFF.

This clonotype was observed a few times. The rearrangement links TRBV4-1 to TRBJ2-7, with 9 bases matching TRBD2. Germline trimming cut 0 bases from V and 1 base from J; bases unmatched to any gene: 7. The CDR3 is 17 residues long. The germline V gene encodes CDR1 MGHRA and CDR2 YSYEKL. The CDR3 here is CASSQEGSLAGSYEQYF. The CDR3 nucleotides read TGCGCCAGCAGCCAAGAAGGGTCGCTAGCGGGGTCCTACGAGCAGTACTTC.

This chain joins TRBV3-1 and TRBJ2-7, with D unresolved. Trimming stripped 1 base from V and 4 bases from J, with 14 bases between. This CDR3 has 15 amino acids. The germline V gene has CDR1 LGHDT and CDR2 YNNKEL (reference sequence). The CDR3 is CASSQVMDPAYEQYF. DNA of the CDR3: TGTGCCAGCAGCCAAGTTATGGACCCCGCGTACGAGCAGTACTTC.

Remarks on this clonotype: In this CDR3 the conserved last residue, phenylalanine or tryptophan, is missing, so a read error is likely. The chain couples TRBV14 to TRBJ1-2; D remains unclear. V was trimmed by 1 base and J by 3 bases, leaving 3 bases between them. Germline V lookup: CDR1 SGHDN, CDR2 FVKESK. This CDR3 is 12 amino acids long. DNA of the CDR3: TGTGCCAGCAGCCAAGTCGACTATGGCTACACCCTC. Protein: CASSQVDYGYTL.

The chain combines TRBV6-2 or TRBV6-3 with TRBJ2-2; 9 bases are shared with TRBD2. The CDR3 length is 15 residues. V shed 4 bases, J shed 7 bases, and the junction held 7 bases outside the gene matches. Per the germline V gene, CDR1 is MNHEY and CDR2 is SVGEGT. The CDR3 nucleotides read TGTGCCAGCAGTTCTCAGCGGGGGGTAATCGGGGAGCTGTTTTTT. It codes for CASSSQRGVIGELFF.

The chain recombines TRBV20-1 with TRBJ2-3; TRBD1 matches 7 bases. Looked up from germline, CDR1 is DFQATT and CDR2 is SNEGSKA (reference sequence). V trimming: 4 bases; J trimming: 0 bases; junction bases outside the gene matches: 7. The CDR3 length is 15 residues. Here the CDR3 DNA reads TGCAGTGCTAACTCCGACAGGGCTAGCACAGATACGCAGTATTTT. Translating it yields CSANSDRASTDTQYF.

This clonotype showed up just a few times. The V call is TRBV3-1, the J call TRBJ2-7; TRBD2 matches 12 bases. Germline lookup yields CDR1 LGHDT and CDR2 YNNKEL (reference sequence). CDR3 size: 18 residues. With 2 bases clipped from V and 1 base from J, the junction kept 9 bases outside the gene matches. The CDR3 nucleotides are TGTGCCAGCAGCCAATCGCTAGCGGGAGGGCCTATATCCTACGAGCAGTACTTC. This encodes CASSQSLAGGPISYEQYF.

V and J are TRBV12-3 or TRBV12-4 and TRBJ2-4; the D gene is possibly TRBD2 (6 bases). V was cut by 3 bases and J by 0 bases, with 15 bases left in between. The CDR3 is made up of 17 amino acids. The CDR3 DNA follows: TGTGCCAGCAGTTTCCCTCGGGGGTCGGGAGCCAAAAACATTCAGTACTTC. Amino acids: CASSFPRGSGAKNIQYF.

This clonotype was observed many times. CDR3 sequence reads: CASRGTGTGNTGELFF. The DNA of the CDR3 is TGTGCCAGCAGGGGGACCGGGACAGGGAACACCGGGGAGCTGTTTTTT. The chain employs TRBV12-3 or TRBV12-4 and TRBJ2-2; 8 bases fit TRBD1. The CDR3 covers 16 residues. Trimming cost V 6 bases and J 1 base; bases outside gene matches: 7.

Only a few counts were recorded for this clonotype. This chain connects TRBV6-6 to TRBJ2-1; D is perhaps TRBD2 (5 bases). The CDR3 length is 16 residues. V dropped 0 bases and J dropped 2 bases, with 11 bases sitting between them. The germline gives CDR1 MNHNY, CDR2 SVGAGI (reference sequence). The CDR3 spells CASSYSSGLTYNEQFF. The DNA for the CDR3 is TGTGCCAGCAGTTACTCGAGCGGTTTAACCTACAATGAGCAGTTCTTC.

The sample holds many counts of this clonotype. In DNA form, the CDR3 reads TGCAGCGTCTATACCTGGACAGGGATTTATGGCTACACCTTC. This codes for CSVYTWTGIYGYTF. J is TRBJ1-2 and V is TRBV29-1; 8 bases line up with TRBD1. CDR3 size: 14 residues. CDR1 is SQVTM and CDR2 is ANQGSEA in the germline V gene. The junction had 11 bases not matched to a gene; V was cut back by 6 bases and J by 5 bases.

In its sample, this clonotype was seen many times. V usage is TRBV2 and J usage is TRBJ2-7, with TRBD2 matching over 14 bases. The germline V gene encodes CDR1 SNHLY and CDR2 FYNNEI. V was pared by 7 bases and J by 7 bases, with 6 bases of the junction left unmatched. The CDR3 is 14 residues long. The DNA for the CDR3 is TGTGCCAGCACGAGACTAGCGGGAGGGGGAGAGCAGTACTTC. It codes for CASTRLAGGGEQYF. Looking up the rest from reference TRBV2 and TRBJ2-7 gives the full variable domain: EPEVTQTPSHQVTQMGQEVILRCVPISNHLYFYWYRQILGQKVEFLVSFYNNEISEKSEIFDDQFSVERPDGSNFTLKIRSTKLEDSAMYFCASTRLAGGGEQYFGPGTRLTVT.

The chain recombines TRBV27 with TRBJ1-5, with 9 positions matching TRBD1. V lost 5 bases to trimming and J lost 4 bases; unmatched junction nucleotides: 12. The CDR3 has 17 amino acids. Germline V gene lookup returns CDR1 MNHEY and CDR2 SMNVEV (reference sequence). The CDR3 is CASSPWSGQGWNQPQHF. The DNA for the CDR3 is TGTGCCAGCAGTCCTTGGTCGGGACAGGGTTGGAATCAGCCCCAGCATTTT.